These 25 T cell receptor beta chains share one sample of origin, sequenced in a study of blood T cell repertoires in COVID-19 (dated by TCRdb to the early 2020s). Receptor amplification or capture employed the immunoSEQ multiplex PCR assay. The table was pulled from immuneACCESS by TCRdb, which kept in-frame rearrangements only. Such tables lose some clones; where checked, under half of the loss comes from unresolved V genes, and the rest has no known cause. Here the sample has around 200,000 clones; roughly 80% occur a single time. Roughly 3.2% of the sample comes from the top ten. Material: PBMCs or T cells enriched from blood (not recorded which). The source is a woman under 40 who had recovered from COVID-19.

This rearrangement joins TRBV12-3 or TRBV12-4 to TRBJ2-1; possible D gene TRBD1, 5 bases. CDR3 length: 11 residues. The ends were cut back, 5 bases at V and 15 bases at J, with 14 bases in the middle. This chain's CDR3 is CASSPKGLSFF. The CDR3 region has the DNA TGTGCCAGCAGTCCCAAGGGGCTCTCGTTCTTC.

The chain uses TRBV3-1 (or the pseudogene TRBV3-2) and TRBJ1-4; D remains ambiguous. This CDR3 region has 16 residues. Trimming cost V 3 bases and J 0 bases, with 11 bases left between them. Germline V gene lookup returns CDR1 LGHDT and CDR2 YNNKEL (reference sequence). CDR3 bases: TGTGCCAGCAGCCATGATCTGGGAGCAACTAATGAAAAACTGTTTTTT. Translated: CASSHDLGATNEKLFF.

The J gene is TRBJ2-2, the V gene TRBV18; the match to TRBD2 covers 14 bases. V trimming: 3 bases; J trimming: 0 bases; junction bases outside the gene matches: 9. The CDR3 has 20 amino acids. The germline V gene encodes CDR1 KGHSH and CDR2 LQKENI. CDR3 DNA: TGTGCCAGCTCACCCAGGGGACTAGCGGGAGTAGGCGCGAACACCGGGGAGCTGTTTTTT. Its protein is CASSPRGLAGVGANTGELFF.

The chain has TRBV5-4 and TRBJ2-3; 12 bases match TRBD2. Germline-derived CDR1 and CDR2 are SGHNT and YYREEE (reference sequence). The CDR3 has 16 residues. The ends lost 3 bases at V and 3 bases at J; junction bases unmatched: 5. CDR3 DNA sequence: TGTGCCAGCAGCTCCGCCCTAGCGGGGGGGACAGATACGCAGTATTTT. Its protein product is CASSSALAGGTDTQYF.

V gene TRBV7-8 combines with J gene TRBJ1-1; 9 bases are shared with TRBD1. Germline V gene lookup returns CDR1 SGHVS and CDR2 FQNEAQ. V was clipped by 8 bases and J by 5 bases; unmatched bases: 9. CDR3 length equals 14 residues. DNA for the CDR3: TGTGCCAGCCGTCGAAACAGGGGGCCAACTGAAGCTTTCTTT. It codes for CASRRNRGPTEAFF.

Here the CDR3 DNA reads TGTGCCAGCAGCTTACTAACGACAGGGGCGAACACTGAAGCTTTCTTT. It is translated as CASSLLTTGANTEAFF. The V gene is TRBV7-9, the J gene TRBJ1-1; the match to TRBD1 covers 8 bases. J was trimmed by 1 base and V by 2 bases; bases with no gene match: 6. The CDR3 runs 16 residues. CDR1 SEHNR and CDR2 FQNEAQ come from the germline V gene (reference sequence).

The chain uses TRBV12-3 or TRBV12-4 and TRBJ2-7; D may be TRBD1 (6 bases). The CDR3 totals 11 residues. The V gene lost 5 bases and the J gene lost 7 bases, with 9 bases spanning the gap. The CDR3 spells CASSTDREQYF. The CDR3 DNA follows: TGTGCCAGCAGTACCGACAGGGAGCAGTACTTC.

This sequence joins TRBV20-1 and TRBJ2-1, with 9 bases identical to TRBD2. The V gene end was trimmed by 3 bases and the J gene end by 9 bases; junction bases not matched to a gene: 12. The germline CDR1 and CDR2 sequences are DFQATT and SNEGSKA (reference sequence). The CDR3 is made up of 15 amino acids. CDR3: CSASPSSGDFGEQFF. The DNA for the CDR3 is TGCAGTGCTAGTCCCTCTAGCGGGGATTTCGGTGAGCAGTTCTTC.

As DNA, the CDR3 is TGTGCCACCTATGAGGGGGATCACAATGAGCAGTTCTTC. It specifies CATYEGDHNEQFF. The rearrangement joins TRBV15 to TRBJ2-1; D is possibly TRBD1 (6 bases). CDR1 and CDR2 (germline): LNHNV, YYDKDF (reference sequence). The CDR3 is 13 amino acids. The V end lost 8 bases, the J end lost 5 bases, and 13 bases lay between the germline ends. Complete variable domain (other parts from reference TRBV15 and TRBJ2-1): DAMVIQNPRYQVTQFGKPVTLSCSQTLNHNVMYWYQQKSSQAPKLLFHYYDKDFNNEADTPDNFQSRRPNTSFCFLDIRSPGLGDTAMYLCATYEGDHNEQFFGPGTRLTVL.

The chain recombines TRBV18 with TRBJ1-4; 10 bases align to TRBD1. Trimming removed 2 bases from V and 6 bases from J; junction bases left unmatched: 3. This CDR3 comprises 15 residues. Germline-derived CDR1 and CDR2 are KGHSH and LQKENI. The CDR3 loop reads CASSPKGTGDEKLFF. DNA for the CDR3: TGTGCCAGCTCACCAAAAGGGACAGGGGATGAAAAACTGTTTTTT.

The chain links TRBV15 to TRBJ2-2, with a weak D call TRBD1 (6 bases). The CDR3 length is 13 residues. V lost 1 base and J 6 bases, leaving 6 bases between the germline ends. Germline V gene data show CDR1 as LNHNV and CDR2 as YYDKDF (reference sequence). For the CDR3, the DNA is TGTGCCACCAGCAGAGGGGGGCCCGGGGAGCTGTTTTTT. It yields the protein CATSRGGPGELFF.

This chain connects TRBV28 to TRBJ1-2; perhaps TRBD1 as D (6 bases). CDR3 length equals 15 residues. The germline gives CDR1 MDHEN, CDR2 SYDVKM. The V end lost 5 bases, the J end lost 2 bases, and 15 bases lay between the germline ends. CDR3 bases: TGTGCCAGCAGTCCTCTGGGGGCAGGGAACTATGGCTACACCTTC. Its protein product is CASSPLGAGNYGYTF.

The chain recombines TRBV28 with TRBJ1-3, with D hard to call. Germline V lookup: CDR1 MDHEN, CDR2 SYDVKM. The CDR3 is 14 amino acids. V was shortened by 7 bases and J by 0 bases, with 10 bases between the two germline ends. CDR3 residues: CASTQRFSGNTIYF. For the CDR3, the DNA is TGTGCCAGCACCCAACGGTTCTCTGGAAACACCATATATTTT.

The chain employs TRBV2 and TRBJ1-2, with D tentatively TRBD1 (5 bases). The V end was cut by 4 bases, the J end by 0 bases, with 12 bases between. CDR3 length: 15 amino acids. Germline V gene data show CDR1 as SNHLY and CDR2 as FYNNEI. DNA for the CDR3: TGTGCCAGCAGTGTAGGACACGGAGCTAACTATGGCTACACCTTC. The encoded protein is CASSVGHGANYGYTF.

This clone is a singleton in its sample. The V gene is TRBV30, the J gene TRBJ2-1, with 15 bases fitting TRBD2. From germline, CDR1 is GTSNPN and CDR2 SVGIG (reference sequence). The length of the CDR3 is 16 residues. V gave up 6 bases and J gave up 7 bases; unmatched junction bases: 10. CDR3 nucleotide sequence: TGTGCCTGCAAGGGACCCGGGACTAGCGGGAGGAATGAGCAGTTCTTC. It translates to CACKGPGTSGRNEQFF.

The chain joins TRBV7-2 to TRBJ2-1, with 8 bases that match TRBD2. There are 14 residues in the CDR3. Trimming removed 5 bases from V and 9 bases from J; junction bases left unmatched: 9. The germline gives CDR1 SGHTA, CDR2 FQGNSA. CDR3 loop: CASSARGGSPEQFF. CDR3 bases: TGTGCCAGCAGCGCTCGGGGGGGCTCGCCTGAGCAGTTCTTC.

The chain carries TRBV27 and TRBJ2-7; D possibly corresponds to TRBD1 (5 bases). V was shortened by 3 bases and J by 3 bases, with 9 bases between the two germline ends. The CDR3 consists of 13 residues. The germline CDR1 and CDR2 sequences are MNHEY and SMNVEV (reference sequence). The CDR3 region is CASSLRQFYEQYV. CDR3 DNA sequence: TGTGCCAGCAGTTTGAGACAGTTCTACGAGCAGTACGTC.

V and J are TRBV11-3 and TRBJ2-2; the D gene is possibly TRBD2 (5 bases). Germline CDR1 reads SGHNT; CDR2 reads YENEEA. V was clipped by 4 bases and J by 0 bases, with 6 bases between them. This CDR3 region has 14 residues. The CDR3 DNA is TGTGCCAGCAGCTCCGGGACGAACACCGGGGAGCTGTTTTTT. It encodes CASSSGTNTGELFF. Supplemented by reference TRBV11-3 and TRBJ2-2, the full variable domain reads EAGVVQSPRYKIIEKKQPVAFWCNPISGHNTLYWYLQNLGQGPELLIRYENEEAVDDSQLPKDRFSAERLKGVDSTLKIQPAELGDSAVYLCASSSGTNTGELFFGEGSRLTVL.

The chain has TRBV30 and TRBJ1-5; D may be TRBD1 (5 bases). Germline V gene lookup returns CDR1 GTSNPN and CDR2 SVGIG (reference sequence). The CDR3 extends over 15 amino acids. Deletions cut 2 bases from V and 7 bases from J, with 18 bases between. The CDR3 nucleotides are TGTGCCTGGAGTAGGGCCGGGGGGATCGTACAGCCCCAGCATTTT. Translating gives CAWSRAGGIVQPQHF.

The sample holds one count of this clone. The chain has TRBV7-3 and TRBJ2-3, with 9 positions matching TRBD2. V was clipped by 1 base and J by 2 bases; unmatched bases: 7. Germline V gene data show CDR1 as SGHTA and CDR2 as FQGTGA. The length of the CDR3 is 17 residues. In DNA form, the CDR3 reads TGTGCCAGCAGCTTAAACCCAGCGGGAGGTTTCACAGATACGCAGTATTTT. Translation: CASSLNPAGGFTDTQYF.

This clone showed up many times. The rearrangement links TRBV28 to TRBJ1-4; D gene ambiguous. V lost 4 bases and J lost 1, with 19 bases in between. The CDR3 has 18 residues. Germline V gene lookup returns CDR1 MDHEN and CDR2 SYDVKM. DNA of the CDR3: TGTGCCAGCAGTTCATTCGGGTCCATAGGAGGAACTAATGAAAAACTGTTTTTT. Its translation: CASSSFGSIGGTNEKLFF.

The gene calls are TRBV27 and TRBJ2-5; weak D call: TRBD1 (5 bases). The V end lost 3 bases, the J end lost 5 bases, and 16 bases lay between the germline ends. The CDR3 extends over 15 amino acids. In germline, CDR1 is MNHEY, CDR2 SMNVEV (reference sequence). CDR3 DNA sequence: TGTGCCAGCAGTTTCGGCAGGGCTAGTTTTGAGACCCAGTACTTC. This sequence encodes CASSFGRASFETQYF.

V gene TRBV7-7 combines with J gene TRBJ2-1, with 7 nucleotides matching TRBD1. The CDR3 covers 14 residues. CDR1 is SSHAT and CDR2 is FNYEAQ in the germline V gene (reference sequence). The CDR3 sequence: CASLPISPGTAPFF. The CDR3 DNA follows: TGTGCTAGCTTGCCCATCTCCCCCGGGACAGCTCCGTTCTTC.

This clone has just one count. CDR3 loop: CASSTGALVVADTQYF. Here the CDR3 DNA reads TGTGCCAGCAGCACCGGAGCACTAGTCGTGGCAGATACGCAGTATTTT. The J gene is TRBJ2-3, the V gene TRBV5-4; TRBD2 is a possible D gene (5 bases). The CDR3 sequence is 16 residues long. Germline assignment: CDR1 SGHNT and CDR2 YYREEE (reference sequence). Trimming cost V 4 bases and J 4 bases, with 19 bases left between them. Based on the CDR3 plus reference TRBV5-4 and TRBJ2-3, the full variable domain is ETGVTQSPTHLIKTRGQQVTLRCSSQSGHNTVSWYQQALGQGPQFIFQYYREEENGRGNFPPRFSGLQFPNYSSELNVNALELDDSALYLCASSTGALVVADTQYFGPGTRLTVL.

CDR3: CASSLETRGGRTGELFF. CDR3 coding DNA: TGTGCCAGCAGCTTAGAGACCCGGGGGGGCCGGACCGGGGAGCTGTTTTTT. The genes are TRBV11-3 and TRBJ2-2; 8 bases agree with TRBD2. V lost 0 bases to trimming and J lost 5 bases; unmatched junction nucleotides: 8. Germline V CDR1 and CDR2: SGHNT, YENEEA. The CDR3 extends over 17 amino acids.